This entry is about one TCR beta chain. It has no known antigen specificity. Nothing much larger sits one base from this clone, and base qualities are not available. The junction shows trimming of 4 bases on V and 2 bases on J, plus 6 bases between the germline ends. Measured from the cysteine to the phenylalanine, the CDR3 is 13 residues long. The CDR3 DNA has 39 bases and is translated from base 1. Looking up the germline V gene yields CDR1 SGHRS and CDR2 YFSETQ. This record comes from a study of OX40 agonist ivuxolimab in advanced cancers. For context, the study as a whole: Ivuxolimab was an agonistic, fully human IgG2 monoclonal antibody directed against OX40 (CD134), a costimulatory receptor. The dose-escalation cohort was over 70% male with a mean age of about 65 years, ranging from roughly 20 to 80. Prior anti-PD-1, anti-PD-L1 or anti-CTLA-4 therapy was permitted, and checkpoint inhibitors had been received by about 36% of dose-escalation patients. The paper covers the monotherapy dose-escalation part of the phase I ivuxolimab trial, which included N ≈ 50 patients. Partial responses occurred in three dose-escalation patients, of whom one had hepatocellular carcinoma and two had cutaneous melanoma. Among the approximately 50 dose-escalation patients, around 20 had hepatocellular carcinoma, 15 or so melanoma, 9 renal cell carcinoma and 9 head and neck cancer. Peripheral TCRbeta sequencing was intended to test whether TCR sequence diversity was altered and clonal T-cell expansion was caused by ivuxolimab. Intravenous ivuxolimab was administered to patients every 2 weeks at six dose levels: 0.01, 0.1, 0.3, 1.5, 3 and 10 mg/kg.

Genomic DNA was isolated from the sorted cells so that the TCRbeta CDR3 region could be sequenced. The immunoSEQ Assay was used to sequence the TCRbeta CDR3 regions. Not all clones reach the TCRdb copy of this immuneACCESS table, which keeps in-frame sequences only. Checked studies attribute under half of the gap to unresolved V genes and leave the rest unexplained. Here the sample has some 60,000 clones; more than 85% occur a single time. Of the sample, roughly a sixth falls within the top ten clones. Patients with a history of autoimmune disease or receiving systemic immunosuppression were excluded from the trial. In every dose cohort, peripheral blood was drawn for TCR sequencing at baseline, cycle 4 day 1, and cycle 7 day 1. Samples were obtained from an open-label, multicenter, first-in-human phase I dose-escalation trial of ivuxolimab. Adults with locally advanced or metastatic head and neck squamous cell, hepatocellular, melanoma or renal cell carcinoma were enrolled in the trial. CD4+ and CD8+ T cells were sorted separately from peripheral blood before TCR sequencing.

Broad study findings and their caveats: The antigen specificity of the clonally expanded peripheral T cells was not determined. In partial responders in the 0.1-3.0 mg/kg groups, normalized peripheral clonal expansion was found to be among the lowest, especially among CD8+ T cells. After ivuxolimab, CD8+ T cells had more expanded clones than CD4+ T cells on average. At doses of 0.1 to 3.0 mg/kg, clonal expansion of both CD4+ and CD8+ T cells in blood was seen between baseline and week 6. Low levels of normalized T-cell clonal expansion were also seen in some patients who did not respond.

The sequenced sample was CD4+ or CD8+ T cells sorted from blood, obtained in a trial of the OX40 agonist ivuxolimab. The TCR comes from an adult with an advanced solid tumor such as melanoma, head and neck, liver or kidney cancer. This receptor chain uses TRBV5-1 and TRBJ2-2; too little of a D gene remains to name it. CDR3 protein: CASSIDNTGELFF. Here is the DNA: TGCGCCAGCAGCATAGATAACACCGGGGAGCTGTTTTTT.